The clone carrying this TCR beta chain has more than one count but fewer than ten. The antigen is not known. The junction departs from germline at one end; a sequencing error may be responsible. This sample was included in a study of PD-1 blockade in classical Hodgkin lymphoma. Findings and caveats of the study: By C4D1, diversity of CD4+ TCRs had risen significantly, whereas that of CD8+ TCRs had not. Patients newly diagnosed and complete responders had comparable baseline diversity.

Clones were read by immunoSEQ multiplex PCR, and TCRdb kept only the in-frame ones, dropping some. This repertoire shows roughly 20,000 clones, 60% to 75% found once; its top ten account for 15% to 20%. The CDR3 is made up of 11 amino acids. In germline, CDR1 is MDHEN, CDR2 SYDVKM. Regarding time point: cycle 4 day 1 (C4D1), after more than five weeks of nivolumab. All patients relapsed after autologous stem cell transplantation, and brentuximab vedotin exposure varied. The sample was peripheral blood mononuclear cells (PBMCs), taken before the fourth cycle of nivolumab. The V call is TRBV28, the J call TRBJ1-2; TRBD1 matches at 7 bases. The receptor's source is a human donor with classical Hodgkin lymphoma. CDR3 in amino acids: CASSTGTAAGF. In nucleotides, the CDR3 is TGTGCCAGCAGTACGGGGACAGCAGCAGGCTTC.